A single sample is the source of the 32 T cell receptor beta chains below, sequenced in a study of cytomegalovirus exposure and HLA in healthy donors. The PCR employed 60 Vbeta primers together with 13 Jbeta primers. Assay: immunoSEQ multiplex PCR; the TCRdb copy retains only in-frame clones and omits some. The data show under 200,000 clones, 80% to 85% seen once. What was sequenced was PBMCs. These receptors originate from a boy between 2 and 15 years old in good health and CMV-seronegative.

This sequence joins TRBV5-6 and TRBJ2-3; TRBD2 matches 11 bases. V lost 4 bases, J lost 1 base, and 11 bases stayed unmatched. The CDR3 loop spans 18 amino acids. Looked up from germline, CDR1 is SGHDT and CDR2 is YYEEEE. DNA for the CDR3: TGTGCCAGCAGCCCCCTCTACCGTAGCGGGAGGGGCACAGATACGCAGTATTTT. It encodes CASSPLYRSGRGTDTQYF.

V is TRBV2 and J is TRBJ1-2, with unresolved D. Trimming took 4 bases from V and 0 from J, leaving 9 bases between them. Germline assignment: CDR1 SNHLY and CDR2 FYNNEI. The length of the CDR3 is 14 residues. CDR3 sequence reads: CASSVEGANYGYTF. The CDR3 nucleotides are TGTGCCAGCAGTGTGGAGGGAGCTAACTATGGCTACACCTTC.

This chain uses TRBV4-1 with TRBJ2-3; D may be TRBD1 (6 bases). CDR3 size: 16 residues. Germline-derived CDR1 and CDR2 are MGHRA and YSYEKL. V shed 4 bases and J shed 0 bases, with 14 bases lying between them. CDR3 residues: CASSRRDTKSTDTQYF. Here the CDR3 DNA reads TGCGCCAGCAGCCGCCGGGACACAAAGAGCACAGATACGCAGTATTTT.

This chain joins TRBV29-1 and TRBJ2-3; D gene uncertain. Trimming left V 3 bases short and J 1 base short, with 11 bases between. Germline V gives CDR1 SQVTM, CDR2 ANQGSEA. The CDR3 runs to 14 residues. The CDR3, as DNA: TGCAGCGTTGACCCCCAACTGCGCACAGATACGCAGTATTTT. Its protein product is CSVDPQLRTDTQYF.

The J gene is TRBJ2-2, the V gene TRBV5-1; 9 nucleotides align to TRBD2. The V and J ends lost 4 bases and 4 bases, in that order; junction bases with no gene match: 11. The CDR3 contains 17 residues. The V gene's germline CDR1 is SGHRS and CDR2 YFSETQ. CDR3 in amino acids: CASSTFRLAAGTGELFF. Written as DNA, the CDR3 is TGCGCCAGCAGCACCTTCCGACTAGCGGCGGGCACCGGGGAGCTGTTTTTT.

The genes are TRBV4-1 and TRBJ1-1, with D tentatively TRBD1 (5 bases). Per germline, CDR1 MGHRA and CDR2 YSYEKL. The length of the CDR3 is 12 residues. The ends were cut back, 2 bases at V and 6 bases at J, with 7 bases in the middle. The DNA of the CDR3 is TGCGCCAGCAGCCAACAGGGTCCTGAAGCTTTCTTT. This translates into CASSQQGPEAFF.

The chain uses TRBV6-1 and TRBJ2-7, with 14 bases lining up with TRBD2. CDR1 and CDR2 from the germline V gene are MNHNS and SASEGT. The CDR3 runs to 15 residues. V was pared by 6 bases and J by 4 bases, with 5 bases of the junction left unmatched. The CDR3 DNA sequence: TGTGCCAGCAGGGGGACTAGCGGGAGTCAATACGAGCAGTACTTC. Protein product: CASRGTSGSQYEQYF.

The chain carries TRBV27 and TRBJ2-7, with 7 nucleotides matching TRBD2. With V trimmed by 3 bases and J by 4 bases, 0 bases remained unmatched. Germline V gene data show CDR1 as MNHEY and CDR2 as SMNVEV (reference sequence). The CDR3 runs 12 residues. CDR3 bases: TGTGCCAGCAGTTTGGGGGGGTACGAGCAGTACTTC. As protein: CASSLGGYEQYF.

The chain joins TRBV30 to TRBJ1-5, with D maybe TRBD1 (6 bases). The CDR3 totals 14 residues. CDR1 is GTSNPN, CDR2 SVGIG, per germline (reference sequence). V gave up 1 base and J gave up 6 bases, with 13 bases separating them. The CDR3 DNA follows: TGTGCCTGGAGTGCTAGGGGGTTGGGTCAGCCCCAGCATTTT. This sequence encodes CAWSARGLGQPQHF.

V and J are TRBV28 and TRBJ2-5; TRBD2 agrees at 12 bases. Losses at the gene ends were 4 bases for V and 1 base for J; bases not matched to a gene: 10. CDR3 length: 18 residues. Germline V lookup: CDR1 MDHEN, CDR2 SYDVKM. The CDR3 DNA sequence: TGTGCCAGCAGTTCCCGGGGGGCTAGCGGGAGGGTCCAAGAGACCCAGTACTTC. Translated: CASSSRGASGRVQETQYF.

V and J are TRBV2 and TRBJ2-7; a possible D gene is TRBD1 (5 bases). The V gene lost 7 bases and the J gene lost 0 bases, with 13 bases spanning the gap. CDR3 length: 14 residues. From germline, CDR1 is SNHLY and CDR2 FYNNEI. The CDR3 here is CASMGRASSYEQYF. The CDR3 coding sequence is TGTGCCAGCATGGGCAGGGCTAGCTCCTACGAGCAGTACTTC. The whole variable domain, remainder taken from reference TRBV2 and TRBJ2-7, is EPEVTQTPSHQVTQMGQEVILRCVPISNHLYFYWYRQILGQKVEFLVSFYNNEISEKSEIFDDQFSVERPDGSNFTLKIRSTKLEDSAMYFCASMGRASSYEQYFGPGTRLTVT.

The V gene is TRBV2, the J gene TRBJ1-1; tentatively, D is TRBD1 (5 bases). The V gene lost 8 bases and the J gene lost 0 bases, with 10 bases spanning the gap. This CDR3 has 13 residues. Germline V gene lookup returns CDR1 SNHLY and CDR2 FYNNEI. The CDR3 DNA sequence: TGTGCCAGCTCGGAGGGGATGAACACTGAAGCTTTCTTT. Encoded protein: CASSEGMNTEAFF.

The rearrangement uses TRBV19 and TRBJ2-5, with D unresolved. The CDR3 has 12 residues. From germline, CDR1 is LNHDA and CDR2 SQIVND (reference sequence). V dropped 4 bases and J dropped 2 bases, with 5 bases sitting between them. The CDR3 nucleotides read TGTGCCAGTAGTAGGCCTCAAGAGACCCAGTACTTC. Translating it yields CASSRPQETQYF.

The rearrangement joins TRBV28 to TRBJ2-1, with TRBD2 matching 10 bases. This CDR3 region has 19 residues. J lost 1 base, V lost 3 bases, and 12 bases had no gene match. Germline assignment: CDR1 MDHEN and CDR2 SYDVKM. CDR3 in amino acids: CASSFASGSSSSSYNEQFF. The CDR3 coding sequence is TGTGCCAGCAGTTTCGCTAGCGGGAGTAGTAGTAGTTCCTACAATGAGCAGTTCTTC.

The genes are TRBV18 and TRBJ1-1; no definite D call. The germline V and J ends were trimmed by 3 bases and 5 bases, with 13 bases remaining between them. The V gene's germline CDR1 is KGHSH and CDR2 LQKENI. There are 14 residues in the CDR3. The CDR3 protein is CASSPRVSVTEAFF. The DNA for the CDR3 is TGTGCCAGCTCACCGCGGGTGTCAGTGACTGAAGCTTTCTTT.

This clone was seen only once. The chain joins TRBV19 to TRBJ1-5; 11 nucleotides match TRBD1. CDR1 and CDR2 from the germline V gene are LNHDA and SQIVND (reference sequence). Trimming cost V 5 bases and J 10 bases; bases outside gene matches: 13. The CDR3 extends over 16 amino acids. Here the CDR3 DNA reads TGTGCCAGTAGTGCTCCCTCCGGGACAGGGGGGAGCCCCCAGCATTTT. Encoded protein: CASSAPSGTGGSPQHF.

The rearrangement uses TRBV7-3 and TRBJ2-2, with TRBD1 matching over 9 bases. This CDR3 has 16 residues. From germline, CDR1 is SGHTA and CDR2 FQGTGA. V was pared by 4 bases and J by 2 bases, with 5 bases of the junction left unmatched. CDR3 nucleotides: TGTGCCAGCAGCTCCGGGACAGGGCGTAACACCGGGGAGCTGTTTTTT. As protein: CASSSGTGRNTGELFF.

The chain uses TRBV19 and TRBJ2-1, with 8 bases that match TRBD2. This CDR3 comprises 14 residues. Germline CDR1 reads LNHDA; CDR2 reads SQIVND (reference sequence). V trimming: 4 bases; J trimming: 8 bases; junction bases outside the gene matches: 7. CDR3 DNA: TGTGCCAGTAGTACCCAGGGACTAGACCATGAGCAGTTCTTC. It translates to CASSTQGLDHEQFF.

For the CDR3, the DNA is TGTGCCAGCAGTTTAAGGTACAGGGGTTCTAATGAAAAACTGTTTTTT. Residues: CASSLRYRGSNEKLFF. The rearrangement links TRBV27 to TRBJ1-4; 7 bases fit TRBD1. This CDR3 comprises 16 residues. Trimming cost V 2 bases and J 3 bases; bases outside gene matches: 6. CDR1 and CDR2 (germline): MNHEY, SMNVEV (reference sequence). The entire variable domain, with the rest obtained from reference TRBV27 and TRBJ1-4, is as follows: EAQVTQNPRYLITVTGKKLTVTCSQNMNHEYMSWYRQDPGLGLRQIYYSMNVEVTDKGDVPEGYKVSRKEKRNFPLILESPSPNQTSLYFCASSLRYRGSNEKLFFGSGTQLSVL.

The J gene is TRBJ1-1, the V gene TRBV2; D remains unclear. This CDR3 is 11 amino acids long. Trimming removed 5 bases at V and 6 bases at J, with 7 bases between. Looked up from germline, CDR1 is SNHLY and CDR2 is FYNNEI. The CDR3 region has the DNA TGTGCCAGCAGTTCGTTCTCTGAAGCTTTCTTT. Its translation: CASSSFSEAFF. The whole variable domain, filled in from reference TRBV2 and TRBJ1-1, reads EPEVTQTPSHQVTQMGQEVILRCVPISNHLYFYWYRQILGQKVEFLVSFYNNEISEKSEIFDDQFSVERPDGSNFTLKIRSTKLEDSAMYFCASSSFSEAFFGQGTRLTVV.

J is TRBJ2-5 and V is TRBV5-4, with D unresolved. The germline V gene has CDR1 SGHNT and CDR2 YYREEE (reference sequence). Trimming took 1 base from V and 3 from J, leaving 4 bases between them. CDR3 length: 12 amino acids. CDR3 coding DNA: TGTGCCAGCAGCTTGACGGAAGAGACCCAGTACTTC. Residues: CASSLTEETQYF.

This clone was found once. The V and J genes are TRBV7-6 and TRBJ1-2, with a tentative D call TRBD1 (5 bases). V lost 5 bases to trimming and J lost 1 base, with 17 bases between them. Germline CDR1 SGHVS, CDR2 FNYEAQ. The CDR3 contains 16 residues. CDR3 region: CASSPRGTGFNYGYTF. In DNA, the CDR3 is TGTGCCAGCAGCCCCCGCGGGACGGGATTTAACTATGGCTACACCTTC.

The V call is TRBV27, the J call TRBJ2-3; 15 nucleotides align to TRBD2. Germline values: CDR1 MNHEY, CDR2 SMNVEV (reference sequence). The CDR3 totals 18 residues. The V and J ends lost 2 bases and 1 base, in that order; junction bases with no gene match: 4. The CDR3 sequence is CASSLGLAGGYGTDTQYF. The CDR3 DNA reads TGTGCCAGCAGTTTAGGACTAGCGGGAGGGTATGGCACAGATACGCAGTATTTT.

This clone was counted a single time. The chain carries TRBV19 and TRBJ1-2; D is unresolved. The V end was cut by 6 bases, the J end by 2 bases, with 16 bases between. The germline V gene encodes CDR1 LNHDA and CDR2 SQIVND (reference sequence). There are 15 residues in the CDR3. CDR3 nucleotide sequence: TGTGCCAGTAGCCCGGAGGGTCCGGGCAACTATGGCTACACCTTC. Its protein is CASSPEGPGNYGYTF.

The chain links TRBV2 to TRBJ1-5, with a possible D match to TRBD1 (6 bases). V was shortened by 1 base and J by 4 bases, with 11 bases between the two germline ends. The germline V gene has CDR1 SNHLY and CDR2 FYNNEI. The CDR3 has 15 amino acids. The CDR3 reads CASSEGQVINQPQHF. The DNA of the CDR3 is TGTGCCAGCAGTGAAGGACAGGTCATAAATCAGCCCCAGCATTTT.

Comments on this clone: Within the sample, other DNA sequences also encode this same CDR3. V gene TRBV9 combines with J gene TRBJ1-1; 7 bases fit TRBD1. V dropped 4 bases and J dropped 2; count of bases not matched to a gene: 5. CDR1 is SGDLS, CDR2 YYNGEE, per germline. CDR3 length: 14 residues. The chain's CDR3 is CASSPRDSNTEAFF. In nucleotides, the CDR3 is TGTGCCAGCAGCCCAAGGGACAGCAACACTGAAGCTTTCTTT.

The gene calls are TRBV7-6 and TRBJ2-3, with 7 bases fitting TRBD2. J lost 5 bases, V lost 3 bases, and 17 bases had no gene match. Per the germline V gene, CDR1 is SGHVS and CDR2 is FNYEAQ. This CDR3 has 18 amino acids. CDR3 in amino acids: CASSFRRGEAGEVDTQYF. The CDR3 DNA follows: TGTGCCAGCAGCTTTCGGAGGGGTGAGGCGGGAGAGGTAGATACGCAGTATTTT.

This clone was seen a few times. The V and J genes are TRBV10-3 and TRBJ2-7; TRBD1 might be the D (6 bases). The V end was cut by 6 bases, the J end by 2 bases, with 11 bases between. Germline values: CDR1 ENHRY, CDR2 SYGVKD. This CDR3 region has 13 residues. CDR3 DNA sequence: TGTGCCATCAGAAACAGGGAAACCTACGAGCAGTACTTC. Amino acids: CAIRNRETYEQYF.

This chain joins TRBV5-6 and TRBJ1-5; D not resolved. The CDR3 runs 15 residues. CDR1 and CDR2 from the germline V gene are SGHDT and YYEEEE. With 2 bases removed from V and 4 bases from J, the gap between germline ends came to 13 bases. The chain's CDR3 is CASSFLTGLNQPQHF. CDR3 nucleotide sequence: TGTGCCAGCAGCTTTCTAACGGGGTTAAATCAGCCCCAGCATTTT.

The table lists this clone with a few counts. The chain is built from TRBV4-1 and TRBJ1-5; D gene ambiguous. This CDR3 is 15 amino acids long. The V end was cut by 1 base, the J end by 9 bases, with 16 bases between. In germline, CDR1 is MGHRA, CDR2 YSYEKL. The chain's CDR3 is CASSQVDIGRRPQHF. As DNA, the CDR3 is TGCGCCAGCAGCCAAGTCGATATTGGCCGTCGGCCCCAGCATTTT.

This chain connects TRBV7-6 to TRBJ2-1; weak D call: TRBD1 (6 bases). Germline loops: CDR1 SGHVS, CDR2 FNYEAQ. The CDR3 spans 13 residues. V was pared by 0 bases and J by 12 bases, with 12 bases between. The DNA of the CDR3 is TGTGCCAGCAGCTTAGCCCAGGGGTACGGGCAGTTCTTC. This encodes CASSLAQGYGQFF.

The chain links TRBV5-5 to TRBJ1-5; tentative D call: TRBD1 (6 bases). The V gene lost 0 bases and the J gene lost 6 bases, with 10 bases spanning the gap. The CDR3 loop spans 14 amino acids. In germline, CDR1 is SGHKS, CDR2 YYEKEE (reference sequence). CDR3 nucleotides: TGTGCCAGCAGCTTGGAACAGGGCGGTCAGCCCCAGCATTTT. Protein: CASSLEQGGQPQHF.